A selection of T cell receptor beta chains follows, all from one sample in a study of T cells in Graves' hyperthyroidism and ophthalmopathy. TCRdb passed the multiplex PCR reads through MiXCR, listing each CDR3 protein once. The data show hundreds of thousands of distinct CDR3 sequences, 45% seen once. What was sequenced was peripheral blood or thyroid tissue (not recorded which). Receptors originate from an adult man with Graves' disease, either hyperthyroidism or ophthalmopathy (not recorded which). Each CDR3 is given with its conserved first and last residue. Each record gives: clone size, V gene, J gene, D gene, CDR3 DNA, CDR3 protein. A D gene is named only where the DNA matches it firmly. Where a row states a size, it is once, few, many or the class of an expanded clone; other rows omit it.

>once|TRBV29-1|TRBJ1-1|-
TGCAGCGCCGGACAGAAACTCATGAACACTGAAGCTTTCTTT
CSAGQKLMNTEAFF
>few|TRBV6-5|TRBJ1-5|-
TGTGCCAGCAGTTTTCCGGGACGTACAGATCAGCCCCAGCATTTT
CASSFPGRTDQPQHF
>once|TRBV24-1|TRBJ1-6|-
TGTGCCACCAGAGCCTACTCCAATCCACCCCTCCACTTT
CATRAYSNPPLHF
>few|TRBV28|TRBJ1-1|-
TGTGCCAGCAGTCTCACCGGGACAAGAGCTTTCTTT
CASSLTGTRAFF
>few|TRBV19|TRBJ1-1|-
TGTGCCAGTAGTCTGGGGAGGGGGTTCACTGAAGCTTTCTTT
CASSLGRGFTEAFF
>-|TRBV7-8|TRBJ1-1|-
TGTGCCAGCAGCCCTACGCCTCAGGGGATCTCTGAAGCTTTCTTT
CASSPTPQGISEAFF
>few|TRBV4-1|TRBJ1-6|-
TGCGCCAGCAGCCAAGTTCCGTCGGCGGGAACTTCACCCCTCCACTTT
CASSQVPSAGTSPLHF
>many|TRBV14|TRBJ1-2|-
TGTGCCAGCAGCCAATGGATTAACTATGGCTACACCTTC
CASSQWINYGYTF
>few|TRBV20-1|TRBJ2-2|-
TGCAGTGCTGAACTCCGGACGGACACCGGGGAGCTGTTTTTT
CSAELRTDTGELFF
>-|TRBV5-1|TRBJ1-3|-
TGCGCCAGCAGCGGTAGACAGCTTTCCTCTGGAAACACCATATATTTT
CASSGRQLSSGNTIYF
>many|TRBV6-5|TRBJ1-3|TRBD1
TGTGCCAGCAGCGAGGGACAGATGCCTGGAAACACCATATATTTT
CASSEGQMPGNTIYF
>-|TRBV29-1|TRBJ1-1|-
TGCAGCAAGCGCCAGGTGAACACTGAAGCTTTCTTT
CSKRQVNTEAFF
>few|TRBV19|TRBJ2-7|TRBD2
TGTGCCAGTAGTATTAGCGGGACTAGCGGCCACGAGCAGTACTTC
CASSISGTSGHEQYF
>-|TRBV20-1|TRBJ2-3|-
TGCAGCGCTTGGTGGGCGGGCACAGATACGCAGTATTTT
CSAWWAGTDTQYF
>few|TRBV7-2|TRBJ2-5|TRBD2
TGTGCCAGCAGCTTATCATTAGCGGGCAGCGAGACCCAGTACTTC
CASSLSLAGSETQYF
>-|TRBV7-9|TRBJ2-7|-
TGTGCCAGCAAGAGCTCGGACAGTGCCCTTGAGCAGTACTTC
CASKSSDSALEQYF
>-|TRBV7-2|TRBJ2-5|TRBD2
TGTGCCAGCAGCTTTGGACTAGCGGGGGTGGTGGAGACCCAGTACTTC
CASSFGLAGVVETQYF
>-|TRBV5-6|TRBJ2-6|-
TGTGCCGGCAGCTTGGTTGGTGAAACACTCTCTGGGGCCAACGTCCTGACTTTC
CAGSLVGETLSGANVLTF
>-|TRBV12-3/TRBV12-4|TRBJ1-4|-
TGTGCCAGCAGTTCCGGACGTTTAAATGAAAAACTGTTTTTT
CASSSGRLNEKLFF
>many|TRBV7-8|TRBJ2-2|-
TGTGCCAGCAGCGGTACAGGCGGGGAGCTGTTTTTT
CASSGTGGELFF
>-|TRBV28|TRBJ2-5|TRBD1
TGTGCCAGCAGTCCACGAGGACAGGGGGCCGAGACCCAGTACTTC
CASSPRGQGAETQYF
>many|TRBV10-3|TRBJ1-1|-
TGTGCCATCAGTGACTCCCCGGGGGGTACTGAAGCTTTCTTT
CAISDSPGGTEAFF
>few|TRBV19|TRBJ1-2|-
TGTGCCAGCTCTCCGGCTGGTCACTATGGCTACACCTTC
CASSPAGHYGYTF
>few|TRBV29-1|TRBJ2-5|TRBD1
TGCAGCGTGAGGCGACAGGGGGCAGAGACCCAGTACTTC
CSVRRQGAETQYF
>few|TRBV20-1|TRBJ2-5|TRBD2
TGCAGTGCGGGACGTCGCGCCGGGAGGGCCCAAGAGACCCAGTACTTC
CSAGRRAGRAQETQYF
>-|TRBV24-1|TRBJ1-5|-
TGTGCCAGCAGCCCGGGTGGAGGGGTCAGCAATCAGCCCCAGCATTTT
CASSPGGGVSNQPQHF
>many|TRBV24-1|TRBJ1-1|-
TGTGCCACCAGTGATTCAGGGCAGACTGAAGCTTTCTTT
CATSDSGQTEAFF